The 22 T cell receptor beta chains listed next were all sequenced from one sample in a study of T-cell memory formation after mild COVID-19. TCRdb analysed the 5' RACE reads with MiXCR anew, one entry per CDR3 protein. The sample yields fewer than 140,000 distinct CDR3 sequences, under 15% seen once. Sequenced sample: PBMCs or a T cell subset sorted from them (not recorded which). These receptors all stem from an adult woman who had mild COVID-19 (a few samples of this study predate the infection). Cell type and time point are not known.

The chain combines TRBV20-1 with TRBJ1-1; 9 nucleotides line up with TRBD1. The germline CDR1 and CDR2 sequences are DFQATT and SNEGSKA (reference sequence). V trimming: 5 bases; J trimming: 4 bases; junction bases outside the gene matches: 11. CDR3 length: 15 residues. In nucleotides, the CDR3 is TGCAGTGCTGACGCGTTGGACAGGGGTTCCACTGAAGCTTTCTTT. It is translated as CSADALDRGSTEAFF.

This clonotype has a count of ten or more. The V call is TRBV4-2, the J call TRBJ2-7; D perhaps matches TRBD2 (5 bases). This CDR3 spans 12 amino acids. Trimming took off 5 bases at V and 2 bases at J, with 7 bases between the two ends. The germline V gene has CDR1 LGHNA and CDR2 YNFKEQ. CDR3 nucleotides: TGTGCCAGCAGCGGAGGTCCCTACGAGCAGTACTTC. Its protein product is CASSGGPYEQYF.

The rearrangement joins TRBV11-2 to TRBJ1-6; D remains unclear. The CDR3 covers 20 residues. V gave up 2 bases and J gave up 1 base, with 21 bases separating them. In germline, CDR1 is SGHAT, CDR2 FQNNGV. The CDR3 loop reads CASSLSHWTSTASYNSPLHF. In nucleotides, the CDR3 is TGTGCCAGCAGCTTATCTCATTGGACCTCTACCGCATCCTATAATTCACCCCTCCACTTT.

The CDR3 DNA reads as TGCGCCAGCAGCCCCTCGAGGAGCTCCTACGAGCAGTACTTC. As protein: CASSPSRSSYEQYF. This chain joins TRBV5-1 and TRBJ2-7; D not resolved. This CDR3 region has 14 residues. Looked up from germline, CDR1 is SGHRS and CDR2 is YFSETQ. The V end lost 4 bases, the J end lost 0 bases, and 11 bases lay between the germline ends.

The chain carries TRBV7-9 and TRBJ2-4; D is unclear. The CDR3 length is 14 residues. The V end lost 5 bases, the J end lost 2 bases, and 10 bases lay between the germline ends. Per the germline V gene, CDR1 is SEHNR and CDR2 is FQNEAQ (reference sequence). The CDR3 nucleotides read TGTGCCAGCAGCCGCGGACGGACCAAAAACATTCAGTACTTC. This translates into CASSRGRTKNIQYF. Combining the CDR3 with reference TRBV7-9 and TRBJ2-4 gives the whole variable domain DTGVSQNPRHKITKRGQNVTFRCDPISEHNRLYWYRQTLGQGPEFLTYFQNEAQLEKSRLLSDRFSAERPKGSFSTLEIQRTEQGDSAMYLCASSRGRTKNIQYFGAGTRLSVL.

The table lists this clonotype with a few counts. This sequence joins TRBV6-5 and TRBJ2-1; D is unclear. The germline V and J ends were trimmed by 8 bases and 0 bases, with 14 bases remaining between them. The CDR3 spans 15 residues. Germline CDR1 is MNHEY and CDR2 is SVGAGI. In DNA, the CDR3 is TGTGCCAGCCATGTGGACGGAAGCTCCTACAATGAGCAGTTCTTC. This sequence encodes CASHVDGSSYNEQFF.

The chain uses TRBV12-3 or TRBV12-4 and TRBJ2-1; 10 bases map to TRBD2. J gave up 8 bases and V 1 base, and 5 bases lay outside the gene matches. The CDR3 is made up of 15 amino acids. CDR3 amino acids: CASSLGAGGPDEQFF. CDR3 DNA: TGTGCCAGCAGTTTAGGAGCGGGAGGGCCAGATGAGCAGTTCTTC.

The CDR3 DNA is TGCGCCAGCAGCCCGGGACAGGGGGTCAATGAGCAGTTCTTC. This encodes CASSPGQGVNEQFF. The rearrangement uses TRBV4-1 and TRBJ2-1, with 11 bases identical to TRBD1. This CDR3 comprises 14 residues. Germline CDR1 reads MGHRA; CDR2 reads YSYEKL. Trimming at V came to 4 bases and at J to 6 bases, leaving 2 bases not matched to a gene.

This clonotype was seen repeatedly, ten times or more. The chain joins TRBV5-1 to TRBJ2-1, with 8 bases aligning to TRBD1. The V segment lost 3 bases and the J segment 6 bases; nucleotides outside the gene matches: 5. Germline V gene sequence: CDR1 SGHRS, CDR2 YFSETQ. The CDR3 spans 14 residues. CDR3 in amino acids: CASSWDRNFNEQFF. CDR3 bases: TGCGCCAGCAGCTGGGACAGGAATTTCAATGAGCAGTTCTTC. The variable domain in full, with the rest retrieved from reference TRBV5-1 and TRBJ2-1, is KAGVTQTPRYLIKTRGQQVTLSCSPISGHRSVSWYQQTPGQGLQFLFEYFSETQRNKGNFPGRFSGRQFSNSRSEMNVSTLELGDSALYLCASSWDRNFNEQFFGPGTRLTVL.

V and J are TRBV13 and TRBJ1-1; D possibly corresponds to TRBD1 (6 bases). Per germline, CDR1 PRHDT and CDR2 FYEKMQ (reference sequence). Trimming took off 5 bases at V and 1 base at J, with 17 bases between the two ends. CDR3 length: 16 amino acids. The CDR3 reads CASSVGGGPANTEAFF. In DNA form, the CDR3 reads TGTGCCAGCAGCGTGGGAGGGGGTCCGGCGAACACTGAAGCTTTCTTT.

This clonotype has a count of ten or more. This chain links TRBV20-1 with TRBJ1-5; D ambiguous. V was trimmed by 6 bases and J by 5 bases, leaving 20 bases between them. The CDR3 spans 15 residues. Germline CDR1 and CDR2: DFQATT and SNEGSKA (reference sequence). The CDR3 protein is CSAAPGGVMYQPQHF. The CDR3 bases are TGCAGTGCCGCCCCTGGCGGGGTCATGTATCAGCCCCAGCATTTT.

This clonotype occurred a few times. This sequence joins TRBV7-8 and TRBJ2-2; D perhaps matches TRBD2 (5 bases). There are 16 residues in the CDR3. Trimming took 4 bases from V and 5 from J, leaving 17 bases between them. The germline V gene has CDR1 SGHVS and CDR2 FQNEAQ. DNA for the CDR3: TGTGCCAGCAGCTCGGGGTGGATAACGGTTACCGGGGAGCTGTTTTTT. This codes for CASSSGWITVTGELFF.

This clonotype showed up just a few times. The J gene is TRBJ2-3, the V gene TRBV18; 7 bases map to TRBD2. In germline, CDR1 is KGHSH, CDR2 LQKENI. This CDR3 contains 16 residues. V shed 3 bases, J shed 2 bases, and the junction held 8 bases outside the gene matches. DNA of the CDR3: TGTGCCAGCTCACCTCGACTAGCTCGGGCCACAGATACGCAGTATTTT. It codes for CASSPRLARATDTQYF.

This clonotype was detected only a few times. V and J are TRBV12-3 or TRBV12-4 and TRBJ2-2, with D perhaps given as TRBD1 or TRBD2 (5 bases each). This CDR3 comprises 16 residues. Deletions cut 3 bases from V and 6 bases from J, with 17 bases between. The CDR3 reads CASSFGAREVAGELFF. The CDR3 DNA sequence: TGTGCCAGCAGTTTCGGGGCTCGCGAGGTTGCCGGGGAGCTGTTTTTT.

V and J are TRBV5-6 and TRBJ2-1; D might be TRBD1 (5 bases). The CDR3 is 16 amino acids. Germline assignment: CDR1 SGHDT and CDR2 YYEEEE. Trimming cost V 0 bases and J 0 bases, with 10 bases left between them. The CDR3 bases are TGTGCCAGCAGCTTGGAGGGGTGGAGCTCCTACAATGAGCAGTTCTTC. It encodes CASSLEGWSSYNEQFF.

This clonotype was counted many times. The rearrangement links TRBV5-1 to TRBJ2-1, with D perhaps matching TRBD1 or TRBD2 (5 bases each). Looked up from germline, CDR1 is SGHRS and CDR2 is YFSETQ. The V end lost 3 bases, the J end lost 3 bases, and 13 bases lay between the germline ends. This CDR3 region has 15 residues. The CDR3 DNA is TGCGCCAGCAGCTCGGGACGGGGTTTCTACAATGAGCAGTTCTTC. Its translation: CASSSGRGFYNEQFF.

The CDR3 nucleotides are TGTGCCAGCAGCTCCCCCCGCGGGCCTAACACTTCCCCTCGCTACTACGAGCAGTACTTC. It is translated as CASSSPRGPNTSPRYYEQYF. V is TRBV7-9 and J is TRBJ2-7, with D possibly TRBD2 on 5 matching bases. This CDR3 spans 20 amino acids. The germline gives CDR1 SEHNR, CDR2 FQNEAQ (reference sequence). The ends were cut back, 4 bases at V and 3 bases at J, with 31 bases in the middle.

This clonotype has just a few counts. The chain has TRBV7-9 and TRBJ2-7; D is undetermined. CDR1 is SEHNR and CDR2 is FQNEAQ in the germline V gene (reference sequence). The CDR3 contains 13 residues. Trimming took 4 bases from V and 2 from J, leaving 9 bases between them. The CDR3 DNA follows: TGTGCCAGCAGCTGGACCCCGACCTACGAGCAGTACTTC. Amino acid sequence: CASSWTPTYEQYF.

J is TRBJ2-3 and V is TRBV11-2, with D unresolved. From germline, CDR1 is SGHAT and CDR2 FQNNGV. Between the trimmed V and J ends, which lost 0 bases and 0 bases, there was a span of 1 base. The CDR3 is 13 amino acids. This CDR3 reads CASSLDSTDTQYF. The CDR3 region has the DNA TGTGCCAGCAGCTTAGATAGCACAGATACGCAGTATTTT.

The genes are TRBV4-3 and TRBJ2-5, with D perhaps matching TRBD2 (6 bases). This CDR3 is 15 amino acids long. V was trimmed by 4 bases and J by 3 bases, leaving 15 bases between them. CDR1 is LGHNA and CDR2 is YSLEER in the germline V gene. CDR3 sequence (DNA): TGCGCCAGCAGCCCCTTCGCGGGACCTAAAGAGACCCAGTACTTC. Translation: CASSPFAGPKETQYF.

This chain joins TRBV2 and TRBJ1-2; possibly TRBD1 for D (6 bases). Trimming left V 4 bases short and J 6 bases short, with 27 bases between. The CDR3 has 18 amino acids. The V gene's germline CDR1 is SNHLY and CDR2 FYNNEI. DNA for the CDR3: TGTGCCAGCAGTGTTATGTCAGGGGAACCCTCCACTATAGATGGCTACACCTTC. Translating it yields CASSVMSGEPSTIDGYTF.

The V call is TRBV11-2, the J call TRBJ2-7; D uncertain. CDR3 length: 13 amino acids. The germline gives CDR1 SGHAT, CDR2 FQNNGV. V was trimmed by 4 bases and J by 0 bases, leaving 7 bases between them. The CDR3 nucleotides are TGTGCCAGCAGCTGGGGTTTCTCCTACGAGCAGTACTTC. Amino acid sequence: CASSWGFSYEQYF.